The entry that follows covers one T cell receptor beta chain sequence. Its antigen is not identified. Produced via immunoSEQ multiplex PCR; TCRdb's table is partial and in-frame only. The sample holds tens of thousands of clones; 85% to 90% are singletons and the top ten take approximately 6%. These data are taken from a study of OX40 agonist ivuxolimab in advanced cancers. Patients had blood sampled at baseline and again on cycle 4 day 1 and cycle 7 day 1. Whole-study findings and limits: Partial responders receiving 0.1-3.0 mg/kg showed among the lowest clonal expansion. Normalized T-cell clonal expansion was also low in some nonresponders.

V was pared by 7 bases and J by 11 bases, with 29 bases between. Germline-derived CDR1 and CDR2 are MDHEN and SYDVKM. The CDR3 is 16 amino acids. The sample consisted of CD4+ or CD8+ T cells sorted from blood, taken in a trial of the OX40 agonist ivuxolimab. This chain joins TRBV28 and TRBJ2-5; a possible D gene is TRBD2 (5 bases). The clonotype was recovered from an adult with an advanced solid tumor such as melanoma, head and neck, liver or kidney cancer. The CDR3 sequence: CASMMGSGLEVWEQYF. The CDR3 DNA is TGTGCCAGCATGATGGGGTCAGGCCTGGAGGTATGGGAGCAGTACTTC.